This passage covers 28 T cell receptor beta chains from one sample sequenced in a study of human T cells and chemical hapten exposure. TCRdb processed the RACE reads anew with MiXCR; each CDR3 protein has one entry. The repertoire holds about 49,000 distinct CDR3 sequences, with about 10% as singletons. The time point is: patch test 1, 2 weeks after DPC sensitization. Regarding treatment: therapeutic diphenylcyclopropenone sensitization with weekly scalp DPC. This sample comprised whole blood, obtained in connection with sensitization to the hapten diphenylcyclopropenone (DPC). The receptor set was obtained from a woman aged 45 to 65 with alopecia areata. Some clones in this sample may be carry-over from other donors' samples.

This clonotype was detected ten times or more. The chain carries TRBV7-6 and TRBJ2-6, with D possibly TRBD2 on 6 matching bases. Germline CDR1 is SGHVS and CDR2 is FNYEAQ. Trimming took off 5 bases at V and 0 bases at J, with 17 bases between the two ends. CDR3 length equals 18 residues. The CDR3 loop reads CASSKRRGLGSGANVLTF. The CDR3 DNA sequence: TGTGCCAGCAGCAAGCGACGGGGACTGGGCTCTGGGGCCAACGTCCTGACTTTC. The full variable domain, in which reference TRBV7-6 and TRBJ2-6 provide the parts outside the CDR3, is GAGVSQSPRYKVTKRGQDVALRCDPISGHVSLYWYRQALGQGPEFLTYFNYEAQQDKSGLPNDRFSAERPEGSISTLTIQRTEQRDSAMYRCASSKRRGLGSGANVLTFGAGSRLTVL.

At least ten counts were recorded for this clonotype. The chain carries TRBV20-1 and TRBJ2-5, with 9 bases aligning to TRBD2. This CDR3 comprises 14 residues. The germline gives CDR1 DFQATT, CDR2 SNEGSKA (reference sequence). The junction had 8 bases not matched to a gene; V was cut back by 7 bases and J by 2 bases. In DNA, the CDR3 is TGCAGTGGGTTTAGCGGGAGCGAACAAGAGACCCAGTACTTC. Translation: CSGFSGSEQETQYF.

There are a few counts of this clonotype. This chain connects TRBV10-3 to TRBJ2-1; 9 positions match TRBD2. From germline, CDR1 is ENHRY and CDR2 SYGVKD. The CDR3 spans 13 residues. With V trimmed by 10 bases and J by 6 bases, 7 bases remained unmatched. The CDR3 nucleotides read TGTGCCACCTGGGAGACTAGCGGCAATGAGCAGTTCTTC. Translation: CATWETSGNEQFF.

This clonotype was counted between two and nine times. The V call is TRBV29-1, the J call TRBJ2-7; 9 bases are a match to TRBD1. CDR1 is SQVTM and CDR2 is ANQGSEA in the germline V gene. The CDR3 extends over 15 amino acids. V trimming: 3 bases; J trimming: 4 bases; junction bases outside the gene matches: 10. The CDR3 here is CSVDGAGTGKYEQYF. In DNA form, the CDR3 reads TGCAGCGTTGATGGTGCTGGGACAGGGAAATACGAGCAGTACTTC.

This clonotype occurred many times. The chain carries TRBV12-3 or TRBV12-4 and TRBJ2-7, with 7 bases identical to TRBD2. J gave up 2 bases and V 8 bases, and 6 bases lay outside the gene matches. The CDR3 is 13 amino acids. In nucleotides, the CDR3 is TGTGCCAGCCGACGGGGAGGGGCCTACGAGCAGTACTTC. It specifies CASRRGGAYEQYF.

This clonotype was seen a handful of times. This rearrangement joins TRBV29-1 to TRBJ1-5; the D is unclear. The CDR3 is made up of 13 amino acids. Trimming took 4 bases from V and 9 from J, leaving 16 bases between them. Germline CDR1 and CDR2: SQVTM and ANQGSEA. The CDR3 loop is CSVVGSGIGPQHF. The DNA for the CDR3 is TGCAGCGTTGTGGGAAGCGGTATTGGGCCCCAGCATTTT.

This clonotype was picked up a small number of times. The chain is built from TRBV21-1 and TRBJ2-7; the DNA was not used to check the table's D call, TRBD1. TRBV21-1 is given as a pseudogene. This CDR3 is 14 amino acids long. Written as DNA, the CDR3 is TGTGCCAGCAGCACCGGGACAGGGGGCGACGAGCAGTACTTC. It codes for CASSTGTGGDEQYF.

Notes on this clonotype: With a much larger clone just one base away, this may be a read error. This sequence joins TRBV3-1 and TRBJ1-1; 11 bases agree with TRBD1. Germline V gene data show CDR1 as LGHDT and CDR2 as YNNKEL (reference sequence). The CDR3 consists of 16 residues. V gave up 6 bases and J gave up 5 bases; unmatched junction bases: 11. DNA of the CDR3: TGTGCCAGCAGACCTACGGGACAGGGGGTTAGTACTGAAGCTTTCTTT. Translating gives CASRPTGQGVSTEAFF.

The table lists this clonotype with many counts. The chain links TRBV29-1 to TRBJ1-1, with a possible D match to TRBD1 (5 bases). The germline V and J ends were trimmed by 7 bases and 4 bases, with 10 bases remaining between them. Germline V gene sequence: CDR1 SQVTM, CDR2 ANQGSEA. CDR3 length: 11 residues. The CDR3 here is CSAGGVTEAFF. In DNA, the CDR3 is TGCAGCGCCGGAGGGGTCACTGAAGCTTTCTTT.

The chain joins TRBV6-2 or TRBV6-3 to TRBJ2-7, with D uncertain. V gave up 2 bases and J gave up 3 bases, with 11 bases separating them. This CDR3 has 14 amino acids. The germline V gene has CDR1 MNHEY and CDR2 SVGEGT. In DNA, the CDR3 is TGTGCCAGCAGTTACGGTCCCAGAATCTACGAGCAGTACTTC. As protein: CASSYGPRIYEQYF.

The genes are TRBV28 and TRBJ1-6; 8 bases align to TRBD1. Germline assignment: CDR1 MDHEN and CDR2 SYDVKM. J lost 9 bases, V lost 8 bases, and 0 bases had no gene match. The CDR3 loop spans 11 amino acids. CDR3 nucleotide sequence: TGTGCCAGCGGGACAGGTTCACCCCTCCACTTT. Translation gives CASGTGSPLHF.

This clonotype was seen repeatedly, ten times or more. The chain recombines TRBV29-1 with TRBJ1-5; 9 positions match TRBD1. This CDR3 contains 13 residues. The germline V gene has CDR1 SQVTM and CDR2 ANQGSEA. With V trimmed by 4 bases and J by 7 bases, 5 bases remained unmatched. This CDR3 is CSVATGGDQPQHF. The CDR3 DNA is TGCAGCGTTGCAACAGGGGGCGACCAGCCCCAGCATTTT. Full variable domain (outside the CDR3, taken from reference TRBV29-1 and TRBJ1-5): SAVISQKPSRDICQRGTSLTIQCQVDSQVTMMFWYRQQPGQSLTLIATANQGSEATYESGFVIDKFPISRPNLTFSTLTVSNMSPEDSSIYLCSVATGGDQPQHFGDGTRLSIL.

There are many counts of this clonotype. The rearrangement links TRBV29-1 to TRBJ2-1, with 10 bases lining up with TRBD2. The CDR3 has 14 residues. The V gene's germline CDR1 is SQVTM and CDR2 ANQGSEA. Trimming cost V 3 bases and J 7 bases; bases outside gene matches: 6. CDR3 DNA: TGCAGCGTTGATCGGGCTAGCGGGAGAAATGAGCAGTTCTTC. Amino acid sequence: CSVDRASGRNEQFF.

This clonotype was recorded at least ten times. The chain employs TRBV20-1 and TRBJ2-7; D unresolved. V was clipped by 2 bases and J by 5 bases, with 13 bases between them. Germline V gene data show CDR1 as DFQATT and CDR2 as SNEGSKA (reference sequence). The CDR3 contains 13 residues. This CDR3 is CSARTKGMHEQYF. CDR3 nucleotides: TGCAGTGCTAGAACCAAAGGGATGCACGAGCAGTACTTC.

This clonotype was detected many times. The DNA for the CDR3 is TGCGCCAGCAGCCAAGATTGGGAATATAATTCACCCCTCCACTTT. Translation gives CASSQDWEYNSPLHF. The chain links TRBV4-3 to TRBJ1-6; unclear D gene. This CDR3 has 15 amino acids. Trimming took off 0 bases at V and 4 bases at J, with 7 bases between the two ends. Germline V lookup: CDR1 LGHNA, CDR2 YSLEER.

This clonotype was recorded many times. The V gene is TRBV10-3, the J gene TRBJ2-3; D ambiguous. V was pared by 3 bases and J by 2 bases, with 3 bases between. This CDR3 spans 12 amino acids. Germline V gene data show CDR1 as ENHRY and CDR2 as SYGVKD. The CDR3 sequence is CAISEATDTQYF. CDR3 bases: TGTGCCATCAGTGAAGCCACAGATACGCAGTATTTT.

This clonotype was observed many times. The genes are TRBV7-8 and TRBJ2-5; tentatively, D is TRBD1 (6 bases). The CDR3 contains 12 residues. The V gene lost 11 bases and the J gene lost 7 bases, with 17 bases spanning the gap. Germline V lookup: CDR1 SGHVS, CDR2 FQNEAQ. The CDR3 bases are TGTGCCGAGGGCCCTCCCAGGGGGACCCAGTACTTC. Protein sequence: CAEGPPRGTQYF.

The J gene is TRBJ2-1, the V gene TRBV11-3; no reliable D call. Germline-derived CDR1 and CDR2 are SGHNT and YENEEA. V was trimmed by 4 bases and J by 6 bases, leaving 7 bases between them. The CDR3 covers 12 residues. The CDR3 loop reads CASSYVGNEQFF. CDR3 DNA: TGTGCCAGCAGCTACGTGGGCAATGAGCAGTTCTTC.

This clonotype was detected ten times or more. V is TRBV4-3 and J is TRBJ2-3, with TRBD2 identical over 12 bases. The germline V gene has CDR1 LGHNA and CDR2 YSLEER. V dropped 8 bases and J dropped 3; count of bases not matched to a gene: 15. CDR3 size: 18 residues. The DNA of the CDR3 is TGCGCCAGCGGCCGAGGTCTAGCGGGAGGGCCGCGAACAGATACGCAGTATTTT. Translating it yields CASGRGLAGGPRTDTQYF.

This clonotype was recorded a few times. The gene calls are TRBV29-1 and TRBJ2-2; possible D gene TRBD1, 6 bases. Germline V lookup: CDR1 SQVTM, CDR2 ANQGSEA. Trimming removed 5 bases from V and 8 bases from J, with 12 bases in between. The CDR3 has 12 amino acids. The chain's CDR3 is CSVSLQGGELFF. The DNA of the CDR3 is TGCAGCGTTTCCCTTCAGGGGGGGGAGCTGTTTTTT.

There are many counts of this clonotype. V is TRBV7-9 and J is TRBJ1-5; possibly TRBD1 for D (5 bases). Germline V gene sequence: CDR1 SEHNR, CDR2 FQNEAQ (reference sequence). The V end lost 2 bases, the J end lost 1 base, and 6 bases lay between the germline ends. The length of the CDR3 is 14 residues. The DNA for the CDR3 is TGTGCCAGCAGCTTATGGGGCAGCAATCAGCCCCAGCATTTT. Protein: CASSLWGSNQPQHF.

This clonotype was recorded at least ten times. The chain combines TRBV6-2 or TRBV6-3 with TRBJ2-7; 10 bases are a match to TRBD2. This CDR3 is 16 amino acids long. Germline assignment: CDR1 MNHEY and CDR2 SVGEGT. Trimming at V came to 6 bases and at J to 5 bases, leaving 13 bases not matched to a gene. This CDR3 reads CASSRGKGLAFDEQYF. The CDR3 DNA is TGTGCCAGCAGCCGAGGGAAGGGACTAGCGTTCGACGAGCAGTACTTC.

At least ten counts were recorded for this clonotype. The rearrangement links TRBV7-9 to TRBJ2-1; 11 positions match TRBD2. V gave up 1 base and J gave up 10 bases; unmatched junction bases: 12. The CDR3 spans 17 residues. The germline V gene encodes CDR1 SEHNR and CDR2 FQNEAQ (reference sequence). Written as DNA, the CDR3 is TGTGCCAGCAGCTTAGAACAAGGGACTAGCGGCCTTGCGGAGCAGTTCTTC. As protein: CASSLEQGTSGLAEQFF.

This clonotype was counted ten times or more. The rearrangement joins TRBV12-3 or TRBV12-4 to TRBJ1-1; D uncertain. Trimming left V 2 bases short and J 4 bases short, with 8 bases between. This CDR3 spans 13 amino acids. The CDR3 DNA is TGTGCCAGCAGTTTACAGGTGTCCACTGAAGCTTTCTTT. It encodes CASSLQVSTEAFF.

This clonotype was recorded a few times. This chain links TRBV7-2 with TRBJ2-1; D call uncertain. V lost 3 bases to trimming and J lost 5 bases, with 8 bases between them. The germline V gene encodes CDR1 SGHTA and CDR2 FQGNSA. This CDR3 comprises 13 residues. The CDR3 loop is CASSFVAHNEQFF. The CDR3 bases are TGTGCCAGCAGCTTTGTCGCCCACAATGAGCAGTTCTTC.

The CDR3 region is CASRVLAGHNEQFF. Written as DNA, the CDR3 is TGTGCCAGCAGGGTACTAGCGGGGCACAATGAGCAGTTCTTC. J is TRBJ2-1 and V is TRBV2, with TRBD2 matching over 10 bases. Germline assignment: CDR1 SNHLY and CDR2 FYNNEI. The length of the CDR3 is 14 residues. With V trimmed by 6 bases and J by 5 bases, 4 bases remained unmatched.

This clonotype was detected ten times or more. The rearrangement joins TRBV18 to TRBJ1-1; 8 nucleotides line up with TRBD1. The trim removed 2 bases at V and 5 bases at J, leaving 7 bases unmatched. Germline CDR1 KGHSH, CDR2 LQKENI. CDR3 length: 15 amino acids. The CDR3 DNA reads as TGTGCCAGCTCACCATCCCAGGGGGCGTTTACTGAAGCTTTCTTT. Translated, it gives CASSPSQGAFTEAFF.

This chain uses TRBV6-2 or TRBV6-3 with TRBJ2-7, with D hard to call. Trimming took off 5 bases at V and 4 bases at J, with 6 bases between the two ends. The V gene's germline CDR1 is MNHEY and CDR2 SVGEGT. CDR3 length: 11 residues. For the CDR3, the DNA is TGTGCCAGCAGTAACGGGTACGAGCAGTACTTC. Amino acids: CASSNGYEQYF.